The 26 T cell receptor beta chains below come from one sample, sequenced in a study of T cells in Graves' hyperthyroidism and ophthalmopathy. Amplified TCR beta CDR3 regions came from RNA transcripts. The TCR CDR3 was amplified in a first-round RT-PCR using the HTBI primer set. Each CDR3 protein is one row after TCRdb ran MiXCR on the multiplex PCR reads. Of approximately 530,000 distinct CDR3 sequences in the sample, over 15% were seen once. Material: blood. The receptors were gathered from a woman younger than 35 with Graves' hyperthyroidism.

There are many counts of this clonotype. The V call is TRBV7-8, the J call TRBJ2-4; 9 bases agree with TRBD2. The CDR3 covers 18 residues. V shed 4 bases and J 0 bases; nucleotides not matched to a gene: 10. Per germline, CDR1 SGHVS and CDR2 FQNEAQ. The CDR3 loop is CASSWAQTSGQAKNIQYF. DNA for the CDR3: TGTGCCAGCAGCTGGGCCCAAACTAGCGGGCAAGCCAAAAACATTCAGTACTTC.

This clonotype is a singleton in its sample. V usage is TRBV5-6 and J usage is TRBJ1-6, with TRBD1 matching 11 bases. The germline CDR1 and CDR2 sequences are SGHDT and YYEEEE. J gave up 10 bases and V 3 bases, and 12 bases lay outside the gene matches. The CDR3 consists of 17 residues. The CDR3 bases are TGTGCCAGCAGCTGGGACACCACGGACAGGGGGCAATCACCCCTCCACTTT. Protein sequence: CASSWDTTDRGQSPLHF. The whole variable domain, remainder taken from reference TRBV5-6 and TRBJ1-6, is DAGVTQSPTHLIKTRGQQVTLRCSPKSGHDTVSWYQQALGQGPQFIFQYYEEEERQRGNFPDRFSGHQFPNYSSELNVNALLLGDSALYLCASSWDTTDRGQSPLHFGNGTRLTVT.

This clonotype was counted many times. The chain has TRBV30 and TRBJ2-1; TRBD1 matches at 9 bases. The CDR3 has 16 residues. Germline values: CDR1 GTSNPN, CDR2 SVGIG (reference sequence). J lost 3 bases, V lost 3 bases, and 9 bases had no gene match. The CDR3 spells CAWRASGTGLYNEQFF. The CDR3 bases are TGTGCCTGGAGAGCCTCCGGGACAGGGCTCTACAATGAGCAGTTCTTC.

The rearrangement uses TRBV7-9 and TRBJ2-1, with a possible D match to TRBD2 (6 bases). The ends were cut back, 6 bases at V and 4 bases at J, with 16 bases in the middle. CDR1 SEHNR and CDR2 FQNEAQ come from the germline V gene (reference sequence). The CDR3 runs to 15 residues. The CDR3 DNA follows: TGTGCCAGCAGTACCCCGGGACTCCTATACAATGAGCAGTTCTTC. Amino acids: CASSTPGLLYNEQFF.

This clonotype was counted at least ten times. The chain has TRBV11-2 and TRBJ2-3; 8 bases agree with TRBD1. In germline, CDR1 is SGHAT, CDR2 FQNNGV. The CDR3 contains 17 residues. Trimming cost V 5 bases and J 4 bases; bases outside gene matches: 14. The CDR3, as DNA: TGTGCCAGCAGCCTGCGTGCGACAGGGGAGAGGGCAGATACGCAGTATTTT. It is translated as CASSLRATGERADTQYF. The whole variable domain, filled in from reference TRBV11-2 and TRBJ2-3, reads EAGVAQSPRYKIIEKRQSVAFWCNPISGHATLYWYQQILGQGPKLLIQFQNNGVVDDSQLPKDRFSAERLKGVDSTLKIQPAKLEDSAVYLCASSLRATGERADTQYFGPGTRLTVL.

V usage is TRBV6-2 or TRBV6-3 and J usage is TRBJ2-1; D gene unclear. This CDR3 has 13 residues. Germline CDR1 and CDR2: MNHEY and SVGEGT. V dropped 4 bases and J dropped 3 bases, with 7 bases sitting between them. CDR3 bases: TGTGCCAGCAGTTTAGTCTACTACAATGAGCAGTTCTTC. Encoded protein: CASSLVYYNEQFF.

This clonotype was found many times. The chain uses TRBV28 and TRBJ2-7; tentatively, D is TRBD2 (5 bases). The CDR3 has 14 residues. In germline, CDR1 is MDHEN, CDR2 SYDVKM. Trimming removed 6 bases from V and 0 bases from J, with 12 bases in between. For the CDR3, the DNA is TGTGCCAGCAGCCCCACCGGGGTCTCCTACGAGCAGTACTTC. Protein sequence: CASSPTGVSYEQYF.

This clonotype came up many times. The rearrangement uses TRBV7-9 and TRBJ1-5; D unresolved. The CDR3 sequence is 14 residues long. Trimming stripped 1 base from V and 0 bases from J, with 4 bases between. Per the germline V gene, CDR1 is SEHNR and CDR2 is FQNEAQ (reference sequence). DNA of the CDR3: TGTGCCAGCAGCTTAGGGCGTAGCAATCAGCCCCAGCATTTT. The encoded protein is CASSLGRSNQPQHF.

This clonotype was recorded at least ten times. This chain joins TRBV12-3 or TRBV12-4 and TRBJ1-2, with D possibly being TRBD1 (5 bases). The CDR3 is 15 residues long. V was pared by 3 bases and J by 4 bases, with 15 bases between. The DNA of the CDR3 is TGTGCCAGCAGTTTTCAAGGGAGGGGTGGCTATGGCTACACCTTC. Encoded protein: CASSFQGRGGYGYTF.

V usage is TRBV7-2 and J usage is TRBJ1-5; D is undetermined. This CDR3 comprises 15 residues. Trimming took 1 base from V and 4 from J, leaving 11 bases between them. The V gene's germline CDR1 is SGHTA and CDR2 FQGNSA. This CDR3 reads CASSLGRVGNQPQHF. The CDR3 DNA follows: TGTGCCAGCAGCTTAGGGAGGGTTGGTAATCAGCCCCAGCATTTT.

This clonotype was recorded at least ten times. The rearrangement links TRBV6-6 to TRBJ2-7; a weak D match, TRBD1 (6 bases). Germline lookup yields CDR1 MNHNY and CDR2 SVGAGI (reference sequence). The length of the CDR3 is 15 residues. Trimming pared 0 bases from V and 0 bases from J, leaving 9 bases between. Here the CDR3 reads CASSYSRDISYEQYF. As DNA, the CDR3 is TGTGCCAGCAGTTACTCACGGGACATCTCCTACGAGCAGTACTTC.

The chain recombines TRBV6-1 with TRBJ2-7; D is perhaps TRBD2 (5 bases). The length of the CDR3 is 14 residues. Trimming took 3 bases from V and 0 from J, leaving 9 bases between them. Germline CDR1 and CDR2: MNHNS and SASEGT. CDR3 coding DNA: TGTGCCAGCAGTGATTATGGGAGCTCCTACGAGCAGTACTTC. Translation: CASSDYGSSYEQYF.

This clonotype was seen repeatedly, ten times or more. The rearrangement joins TRBV2 to TRBJ2-7; possible D gene TRBD1, 5 bases. V dropped 6 bases and J dropped 3 bases, with 15 bases sitting between them. Germline CDR1 SNHLY, CDR2 FYNNEI. This CDR3 spans 14 amino acids. The CDR3 sequence is CASRSTETVYEQYF. In nucleotides, the CDR3 is TGTGCCAGCAGGTCAACCGAGACAGTCTACGAGCAGTACTTC.

With respect to this clonotype: A much larger clone is a single base away; this may be a read error. The rearrangement joins TRBV20-1 to TRBJ2-1; tentatively, D is TRBD2 (6 bases). Germline V lookup: CDR1 DFQATT, CDR2 SNEGSKA (reference sequence). This CDR3 spans 16 amino acids. CDR3 nucleotides: TGCAGTGCTAGAGCCTTAAGCGGGCCATCCTACAATGAGCAGCTCTTC. As protein: CSARALSGPSYNEQLF.

The chain links TRBV20-1 to TRBJ2-7, with 10 bases fitting TRBD2. Germline V gives CDR1 DFQATT, CDR2 SNEGSKA (reference sequence). The CDR3 has 16 residues. V shed 8 bases, J shed 1 base, and the junction held 14 bases outside the gene matches. As DNA, the CDR3 is TGCAGTACGCCATCCCCAGCTAGCGGGAGATCCTACGAGCAGTACTTC. Translating it yields CSTPSPASGRSYEQYF.

Comments on this clonotype: It may be a read error: a sequence one base away is much more abundant. The chain couples TRBV20-1 to TRBJ1-1; the D gene is possibly TRBD1 (6 bases). CDR3 length equals 14 residues. Germline loops: CDR1 DFQATT, CDR2 SNEGSKA (reference sequence). CDR3 DNA: TGCAGTGCTAGGGGGGGCGGGGGTGACACTGAAGCTCTCTTT. Translation gives CSARGGGGDTEALF.

V usage is TRBV6-1 and J usage is TRBJ2-5; D is unclear. With 6 bases removed from V and 5 bases from J, the gap between germline ends came to 7 bases. The germline V gene encodes CDR1 MNHNS and CDR2 SASEGT. CDR3 length: 11 amino acids. CDR3 amino acids: CASRVWETQYF. The CDR3 DNA follows: TGTGCCAGCAGGGTCTGGGAGACCCAGTACTTC.

This chain links TRBV7-9 with TRBJ2-7; D not resolved. Germline CDR1 and CDR2: SEHNR and FQNEAQ (reference sequence). The germline V and J ends were trimmed by 5 bases and 3 bases, with 17 bases remaining between them. This CDR3 comprises 15 residues. The CDR3 region is CASSGRELTNYEQYF. The CDR3 coding sequence is TGTGCCAGCAGCGGAAGAGAACTAACCAACTACGAGCAGTACTTC.

This clonotype was counted ten times or more. The rearrangement joins TRBV20-1 to TRBJ2-5, with TRBD1 matching 10 bases. The CDR3 has 15 residues. The V and J ends lost 3 bases and 4 bases, in that order; junction bases with no gene match: 8. Germline V gene lookup returns CDR1 DFQATT and CDR2 SNEGSKA (reference sequence). The CDR3 protein is CSASRDRGAGETQYF. The CDR3 DNA reads TGCAGTGCTAGTAGGGACAGGGGCGCTGGAGAGACCCAGTACTTC.

V and J are TRBV18 and TRBJ2-1; 14 positions agree with TRBD2. J was trimmed by 12 bases and V by 2 bases; bases with no gene match: 6. This CDR3 has 15 residues. The germline gives CDR1 KGHSH, CDR2 LQKENI. The CDR3 sequence is CASSPGTSGGKGQFF. CDR3 bases: TGTGCCAGCTCACCAGGGACTAGCGGGGGAAAGGGGCAGTTCTTC. The full variable domain, rest sourced from reference TRBV18 and TRBJ2-1, is NAGVMQNPRHLVRRRGQEARLRCSPMKGHSHVYWYRQLPEEGLKFMVYLQKENIIDESGMPKERFSAEFPKEGPSILRIQQVVRGDSAAYFCASSPGTSGGKGQFFGPGTRLTVL.

This clonotype was counted many times. This sequence joins TRBV27 and TRBJ1-1; TRBD1 matches at 7 bases. With V trimmed by 3 bases and J by 0 bases, 13 bases remained unmatched. Germline CDR1 and CDR2: MNHEY and SMNVEV (reference sequence). This CDR3 comprises 18 residues. CDR3 coding DNA: TGTGCCAGCAGTTTTGCAGGGGGAATGGGGGGGATGAACACTGAAGCTTTCTTT. Translated: CASSFAGGMGGMNTEAFF.

The chain is built from TRBV5-6 and TRBJ1-3; 8 nucleotides line up with TRBD1. The CDR3 runs to 14 residues. CDR1 SGHDT and CDR2 YYEEEE come from the germline V gene. J was trimmed by 7 bases and V by 3 bases; bases with no gene match: 6. CDR3 bases: TGTGCCAGCAGCTCGACAGGGGCACGGAACACCATATATTTT. This encodes CASSSTGARNTIYF.

Turning to this clonotype: Since a much larger clone is just one base distant, this may be a read error. The chain has TRBV20-1 and TRBJ2-7; 7 bases fit TRBD1. Judging by the DNA end, TRBJ2-1 fits better; the J call may be wrong. CDR3 length equals 15 residues. Germline V gene lookup returns CDR1 DFQATT and CDR2 SNEGSKA (reference sequence). The CDR3 nucleotides are TGCAGTGTCCTAACACGACAGGGAACCCCCTACGAGCAGTTCTTC. It translates to CSVLTRQGTPYEQFF.

The sample holds many counts of this clonotype. The J gene is TRBJ2-1, the V gene TRBV28, with 9 bases lining up with TRBD2. The CDR3 totals 14 residues. CDR1 is MDHEN, CDR2 SYDVKM, per germline. V was pared by 5 bases and J by 6 bases, with 5 bases of the junction left unmatched. The CDR3, as DNA: TGTGCCAGCAGTCTAGGACTAGCGATCAATGAGCAGTTCTTC. Amino acid sequence: CASSLGLAINEQFF.

This chain joins TRBV19 and TRBJ1-1; TRBD1 agrees at 8 bases. CDR1 and CDR2 (germline): LNHDA, SQIVND (reference sequence). The CDR3 runs to 12 residues. The V segment lost 7 bases and the J segment 9 bases; nucleotides outside the gene matches: 7. The CDR3 DNA reads TGTGCCAGTATCGGGACAGGTCCCAAAGCTTTCTTT. It is translated as CASIGTGPKAFF.

This clonotype was recorded a few times. This chain uses TRBV28 with TRBJ2-7, with 9 bases aligning to TRBD2. CDR3 length: 12 amino acids. Per germline, CDR1 MDHEN and CDR2 SYDVKM. The V gene end was trimmed by 6 bases and the J gene end by 3 bases; junction bases not matched to a gene: 0. In nucleotides, the CDR3 is TGTGCCAGCAGAGCGGGGGGCTACGAGCAGTACTTC. It specifies CASRAGGYEQYF.